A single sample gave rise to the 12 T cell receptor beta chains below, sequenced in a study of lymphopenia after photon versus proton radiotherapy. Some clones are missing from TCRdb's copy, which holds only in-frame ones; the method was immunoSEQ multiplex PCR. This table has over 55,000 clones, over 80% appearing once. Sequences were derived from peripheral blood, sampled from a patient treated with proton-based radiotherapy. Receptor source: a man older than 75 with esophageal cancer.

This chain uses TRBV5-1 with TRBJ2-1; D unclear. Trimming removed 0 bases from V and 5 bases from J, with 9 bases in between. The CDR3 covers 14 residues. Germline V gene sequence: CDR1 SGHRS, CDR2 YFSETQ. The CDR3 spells CASSLDPDDNEQFF. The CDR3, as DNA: TGCGCCAGCAGCTTGGATCCGGATGACAATGAGCAGTTCTTC.

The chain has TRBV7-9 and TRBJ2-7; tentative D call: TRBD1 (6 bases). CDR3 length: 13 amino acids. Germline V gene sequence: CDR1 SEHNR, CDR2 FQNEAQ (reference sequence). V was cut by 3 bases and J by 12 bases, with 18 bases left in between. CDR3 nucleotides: TGTGCCAGCAGCTTTCGGGACATAAACCCCCCGTACTTC. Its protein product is CASSFRDINPPYF.

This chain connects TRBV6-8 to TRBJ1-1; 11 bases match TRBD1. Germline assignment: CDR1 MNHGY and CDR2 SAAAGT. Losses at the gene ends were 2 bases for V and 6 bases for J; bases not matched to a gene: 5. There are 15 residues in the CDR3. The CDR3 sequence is CASSYARTGGPEAFF. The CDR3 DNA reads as TGTGCCAGCAGTTACGCCCGGACAGGGGGCCCTGAAGCTTTCTTT.

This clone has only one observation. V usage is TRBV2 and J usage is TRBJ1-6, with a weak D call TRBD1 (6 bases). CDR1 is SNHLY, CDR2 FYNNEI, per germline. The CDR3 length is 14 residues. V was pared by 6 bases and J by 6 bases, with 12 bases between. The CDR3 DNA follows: TGTGCCAGCAGGCAGGGGACGACTAATTCACCCCTCCACTTT. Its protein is CASRQGTTNSPLHF.

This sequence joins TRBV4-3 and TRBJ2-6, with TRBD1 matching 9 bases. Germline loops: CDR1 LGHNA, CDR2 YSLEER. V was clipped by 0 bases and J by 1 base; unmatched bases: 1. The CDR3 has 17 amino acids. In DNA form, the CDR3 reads TGCGCCAGCAGCCAAGAAGGACAGGGGTCTGGGGCCAACGTCCTGACTTTC. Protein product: CASSQEGQGSGANVLTF.

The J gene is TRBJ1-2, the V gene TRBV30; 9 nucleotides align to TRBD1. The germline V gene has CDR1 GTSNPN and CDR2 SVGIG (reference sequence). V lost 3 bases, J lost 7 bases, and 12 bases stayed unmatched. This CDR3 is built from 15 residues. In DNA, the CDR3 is TGTGCCTGGAGACGTCCGGGACAGGGAACCGGTGGCTACACCTTC. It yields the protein CAWRRPGQGTGGYTF.

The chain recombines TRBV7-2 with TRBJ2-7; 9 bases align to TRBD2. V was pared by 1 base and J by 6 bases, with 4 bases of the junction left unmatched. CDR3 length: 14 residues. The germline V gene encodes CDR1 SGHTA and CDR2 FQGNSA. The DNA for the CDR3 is TGTGCCAGCAGCTTAGGGGCGGGAGGGGTCGAGCAGTACTTC. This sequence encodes CASSLGAGGVEQYF.

CDR3 DNA: TGTGCCAGCAGCTTAGCCGGGCTCCGTTTCTCCGAGCAGTACTTC. It yields the protein CASSLAGLRFSEQYF. The chain links TRBV7-2 to TRBJ2-7; no firm D call. The CDR3 consists of 15 residues. The germline CDR1 and CDR2 sequences are SGHTA and FQGNSA. V lost 0 bases, J lost 6 bases, and 15 bases lay in between.

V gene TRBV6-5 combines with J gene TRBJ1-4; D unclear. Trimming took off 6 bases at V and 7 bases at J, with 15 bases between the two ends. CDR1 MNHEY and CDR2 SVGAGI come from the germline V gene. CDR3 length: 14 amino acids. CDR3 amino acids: CASSQEGRGEKLFF. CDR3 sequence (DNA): TGTGCCAGCAGCCAAGAAGGCCGAGGTGAAAAACTGTTTTTT.

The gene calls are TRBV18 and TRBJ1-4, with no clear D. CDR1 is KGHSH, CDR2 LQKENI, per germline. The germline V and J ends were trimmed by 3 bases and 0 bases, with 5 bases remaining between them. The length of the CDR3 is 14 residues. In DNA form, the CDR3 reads TGTGCCAGCTCACCGACCTCAACTAATGAAAAACTGTTTTTT. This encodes CASSPTSTNEKLFF.

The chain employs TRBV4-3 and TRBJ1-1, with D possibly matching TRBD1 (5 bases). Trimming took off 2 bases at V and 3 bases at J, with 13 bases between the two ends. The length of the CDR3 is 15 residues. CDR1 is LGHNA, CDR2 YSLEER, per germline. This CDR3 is CASSQSLRGYTEAFF. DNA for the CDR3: TGCGCCAGCAGCCAAAGTCTGCGGGGGTACACTGAAGCTTTCTTT.

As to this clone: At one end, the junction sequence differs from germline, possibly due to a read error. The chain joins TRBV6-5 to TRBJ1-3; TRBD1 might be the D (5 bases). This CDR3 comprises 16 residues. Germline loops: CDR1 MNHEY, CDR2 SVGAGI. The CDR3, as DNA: TGTGCCGGCAGTTACTCGATCAACCAGGGTAGAAACACCATATATTTT. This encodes CAGSYSINQGRNTIYF.